This T cell receptor beta chain stems from a study of T cells in tuberculosis. About the research overall: In South Africa, adults with active tuberculosis were compared with IGRA-negative and latently infected IGRA-positive adolescents. Within 7 days of starting treatment, or before, PBMC were stored.

Profiling relied on immunoSEQ multiplex PCR, and the TCRdb table lists in-frame clones only, not all of them. The sample has tens of thousands of clones, roughly 94% seen once. The V gene end was trimmed by 5 bases and the J gene end by 5 bases; junction bases not matched to a gene: 12. CDR1 is MDHEN and CDR2 is SYDVKM in the germline V gene. The CDR3 is 16 residues long. Time point here: new active TB diagnosis, blood taken before or within 7 days of starting treatment. Confirmation came from sputum smear and/or culture positivity for M. tuberculosis. Each donor contributed 95,000 or so T cells on average, unsorted.

This chain uses TRBV28 with TRBJ2-1, with TRBD1 matching over 7 bases. The receptor's source is an adult with tuberculosis. Sequencing used PBMCs, obtained at tuberculosis diagnosis. DNA for the CDR3: TGTGCCAGCAGTCCGCGACAGGGTTCGGCTAACAATGAGCAGTTCTTC. Translation: CASSPRQGSANNEQFF.